The 27 T cell receptor beta chains reported below all come from one sample, sequenced in a study of blood T cell repertoires in COVID-19. TCRdb's table, derived via immunoSEQ multiplex PCR, lists solely in-frame clones and lacks some. The repertoire holds roughly 160,000 clones, with approximately 90% as singletons. The sample was peripheral blood. These receptors all stem from a man aged 18 to 30 with COVID-19, enrolled during active disease.

This rearrangement joins TRBV27 to TRBJ2-7; D is unclear. Germline CDR1 and CDR2: MNHEY and SMNVEV (reference sequence). The V gene lost 3 bases and the J gene lost 1 base, with 10 bases spanning the gap. This CDR3 is 14 amino acids long. The CDR3 region has the DNA TGTGCCAGCAGTTTGGGCAGGATTTCCTACGAGCAGTACTTC. This translates into CASSLGRISYEQYF.

The chain is built from TRBV11-2 and TRBJ2-5; tentative D call: TRBD2 (5 bases). This CDR3 has 16 amino acids. The germline V gene has CDR1 SGHAT and CDR2 FQNNGV. Trimming pared 1 base from V and 2 bases from J, leaving 14 bases between. The CDR3 DNA sequence: TGTGCCAGCAGCTTAGGGTATAGTAGAGGGCAAGAGACCCAGTACTTC. The encoded protein is CASSLGYSRGQETQYF.

CDR3 coding DNA: TGTGCCAGCGGGGGACTAGCGGGAGCCCACGAGCAGTACTTC. Translation gives CASGGLAGAHEQYF. This chain uses TRBV6-5 with TRBJ2-7, with 14 bases that match TRBD2. V gave up 8 bases and J gave up 5 bases; unmatched junction bases: 5. This CDR3 is built from 14 residues. Germline V gene data show CDR1 as MNHEY and CDR2 as SVGAGI.

V gene TRBV29-1 combines with J gene TRBJ2-1; D perhaps matches TRBD1 (6 bases). This CDR3 has 13 amino acids. Germline CDR1 reads SQVTM; CDR2 reads ANQGSEA. Between the trimmed V and J ends, which lost 4 bases and 5 bases, there was a span of 12 bases. CDR3 in amino acids: CSVVFWTDNEQFF. The CDR3 nucleotides read TGCAGCGTTGTGTTTTGGACAGACAATGAGCAGTTCTTC.

This clone is a singleton in its sample. This chain links TRBV28 with TRBJ1-6; D might be TRBD1 (6 bases). From germline, CDR1 is MDHEN and CDR2 SYDVKM. Trimming took 2 bases from V and 0 from J, leaving 11 bases between them. There are 17 residues in the CDR3. The CDR3 coding sequence is TGTGCCAGCAGTTTACCAGGGGCGCACTCCTATAATTCACCCCTCCACTTT. Translated: CASSLPGAHSYNSPLHF.

This clone was counted once. The chain carries TRBV14 and TRBJ1-2; D is perhaps TRBD1 (5 bases). Germline loops: CDR1 SGHDN, CDR2 FVKESK. Between the trimmed V and J ends, which lost 4 bases and 5 bases, there was a span of 11 bases. The CDR3 contains 13 residues. CDR3 amino acids: CASSRDRAYGYTF. CDR3 sequence (DNA): TGTGCCAGCAGCCGCGACAGAGCATATGGCTACACCTTC.

CDR3 region: CASSLRDRANEQFF. Written as DNA, the CDR3 is TGCGCCAGCAGCCTGAGGGACAGGGCCAATGAGCAGTTCTTC. The chain links TRBV5-1 to TRBJ2-1; TRBD1 aligns across 9 bases. Losses at the gene ends were 4 bases for V and 6 bases for J; bases not matched to a gene: 5. The CDR3 runs 14 residues. Germline V gives CDR1 SGHRS, CDR2 YFSETQ. The full variable domain, with the rest looked up from reference TRBV5-1 and TRBJ2-1, is KAGVTQTPRYLIKTRGQQVTLSCSPISGHRSVSWYQQTPGQGLQFLFEYFSETQRNKGNFPGRFSGRQFSNSRSEMNVSTLELGDSALYLCASSLRDRANEQFFGPGTRLTVL.

The V and J genes are TRBV13 and TRBJ2-1, with D possibly being TRBD2 (6 bases). V shed 5 bases and J shed 7 bases, with 12 bases lying between them. Per germline, CDR1 PRHDT and CDR2 FYEKMQ (reference sequence). This CDR3 comprises 13 residues. The CDR3 loop reads CASSTPAGNEQFF. CDR3 DNA sequence: TGTGCCAGCAGCACTCCCGCGGGGAATGAGCAGTTCTTC.

The chain is built from TRBV6-1 and TRBJ2-4, with 8 bases lining up with TRBD1. The CDR3 is 14 amino acids. Germline V CDR1 and CDR2: MNHNS, SASEGT. V lost 0 bases, J lost 12 bases, and 7 bases stayed unmatched. CDR3 in DNA: TGTGCCAGCAGTGAAGCGTGGACAGGGACGGGTCAGTACTTC. Translation gives CASSEAWTGTGQYF.

Details on this clone: Sequence at one end of the junction differs from germline and may be a read error. The rearrangement links TRBV28 to TRBJ1-4; 8 nucleotides agree with TRBD1. Germline assignment: CDR1 MDHEN and CDR2 SYDVKM. The CDR3 loop spans 14 amino acids. CDR3 amino acids: CASTPGQAFEKLLF. The CDR3 DNA reads TGTGCCAGCACCCCGGGACAGGCTTTCGAAAAACTGCTTTTT.

The rearrangement uses TRBV29-1 and TRBJ1-4; tentative D call: TRBD1 (5 bases). Trimming removed 5 bases at V and 8 bases at J, with 18 bases between. CDR1 is SQVTM and CDR2 is ANQGSEA in the germline V gene. The CDR3 loop spans 14 amino acids. Here the CDR3 DNA reads TGCAGCGTTTCCCCACATAGGGGCGAGGAAAAACTGTTTTTT. It yields the protein CSVSPHRGEEKLFF. Based on the CDR3 plus reference TRBV29-1 and TRBJ1-4, the full variable domain is SAVISQKPSRDICQRGTSLTIQCQVDSQVTMMFWYRQQPGQSLTLIATANQGSEATYESGFVIDKFPISRPNLTFSTLTVSNMSPEDSSIYLCSVSPHRGEEKLFFGSGTQLSVL.

The sample holds many counts of this clone. This chain uses TRBV6-5 with TRBJ2-2; 8 bases line up with TRBD1. CDR1 MNHEY and CDR2 SVGAGI come from the germline V gene. V dropped 0 bases and J dropped 5; count of bases not matched to a gene: 5. This CDR3 is built from 16 residues. For the CDR3, the DNA is TGTGCCAGCAGTTACTCATCCAGGGGGCTAACCGGGGAGCTGTTTTTT. Its translation is CASSYSSRGLTGELFF.

The chain's CDR3 is CASRRTGWSSYEQYF. The CDR3 nucleotides are TGTGCCAGCAGGCGTACAGGGTGGAGCTCCTACGAGCAGTACTTC. The V and J genes are TRBV28 and TRBJ2-7; possible D gene TRBD1, 6 bases. The CDR3 runs to 15 residues. The V end lost 6 bases, the J end lost 0 bases, and 15 bases lay between the germline ends. CDR1 and CDR2 (germline): MDHEN, SYDVKM.

The CDR3 nucleotides are TGTGCCAGCAGAAACCGGGACAACTACTACGAGCAGTACTTC. It specifies CASRNRDNYYEQYF. V and J are TRBV2 and TRBJ2-7, with D perhaps matching TRBD1 (6 bases). The CDR3 spans 14 residues. Germline V lookup: CDR1 SNHLY, CDR2 FYNNEI. Trimming removed 6 bases from V and 3 bases from J, with 15 bases in between.

This clone was counted a single time. The chain has TRBV5-1 and TRBJ2-5, with 8 bases identical to TRBD1. The CDR3 totals 15 residues. CDR1 and CDR2 from the germline V gene are SGHRS and YFSETQ. V lost 4 bases, J lost 2 bases, and 7 bases stayed unmatched. CDR3 loop: CASSVQGAWQETQYF. CDR3 DNA sequence: TGCGCCAGCAGCGTCCAGGGGGCTTGGCAAGAGACCCAGTACTTC.

The chain is built from TRBV7-2 and TRBJ2-7; D is possibly TRBD2 (6 bases). V lost 3 bases to trimming and J lost 0 bases, with 9 bases between them. Germline V gene sequence: CDR1 SGHTA, CDR2 FQGNSA. The CDR3 contains 14 residues. CDR3 loop: CASSLTSSSYEQYF. For the CDR3, the DNA is TGTGCCAGCAGCTTGACTAGTTCCTCCTACGAGCAGTACTTC.

The chain recombines TRBV11-2 with TRBJ1-1; 7 positions agree with TRBD1. The J segment lost 1 base and the V segment lost 5 bases, leaving 7 bases of the junction unmatched. Germline V lookup: CDR1 SGHAT, CDR2 FQNNGV. This CDR3 has 15 residues. CDR3 region: CASSVAGQSNTEAFF. DNA for the CDR3: TGTGCCAGCAGCGTTGCGGGACAGTCGAACACTGAAGCTTTCTTT. The complete variable domain, with remaining parts taken from reference TRBV11-2 and TRBJ1-1, reads EAGVAQSPRYKIIEKRQSVAFWCNPISGHATLYWYQQILGQGPKLLIQFQNNGVVDDSQLPKDRFSAERLKGVDSTLKIQPAKLEDSAVYLCASSVAGQSNTEAFFGQGTRLTVV.

The chain links TRBV14 to TRBJ2-7, with 7 bases matching TRBD1. The V segment lost 5 bases and the J segment 3 bases; nucleotides outside the gene matches: 13. The CDR3 has 16 amino acids. Germline loops: CDR1 SGHDN, CDR2 FVKESK. CDR3 coding DNA: TGTGCCAGCAGCGGGACAGACTATGGGTCAGTCTACGAGCAGTACTTC. This encodes CASSGTDYGSVYEQYF. The full variable domain, in which reference TRBV14 and TRBJ2-7 provide the parts outside the CDR3, is EAGVTQFPSHSVIEKGQTVTLRCDPISGHDNLYWYRRVMGKEIKFLLHFVKESKQDESGMPNNRFLAERTGGTYSTLKVQPAELEDSGVYFCASSGTDYGSVYEQYFGPGTRLTVT.

V and J are TRBV14 and TRBJ2-4; TRBD1 might be the D (7 bases). CDR1 and CDR2 from the germline V gene are SGHDN and FVKESK. V was trimmed by 4 bases and J by 1 base, leaving 14 bases between them. The CDR3 contains 16 residues. CDR3 sequence reads: CASSPEEGAAKNIQYF. CDR3 in DNA: TGTGCCAGCAGCCCCGAGGAGGGGGCTGCCAAAAACATTCAGTACTTC.

This sequence joins TRBV10-3 and TRBJ1-6; 9 bases agree with TRBD1. CDR1 is ENHRY and CDR2 is SYGVKD in the germline V gene. This CDR3 contains 16 residues. V was pared by 5 bases and J by 7 bases, with 9 bases of the junction left unmatched. CDR3 in amino acids: CAISSFLDRGNSPLHF. CDR3 in DNA: TGTGCCATCAGTTCCTTCCTGGACAGGGGAAATTCACCCCTCCACTTT.

The rearrangement uses TRBV3-1 (or the pseudogene TRBV3-2) and TRBJ2-1; tentative D call: TRBD2 (5 bases). V was cut by 2 bases and J by 0 bases, with 11 bases left in between. The CDR3 has 16 residues. The germline gives CDR1 LGHDT, CDR2 YNNKEL (reference sequence). CDR3 bases: TGTGCCAGCAGCCAATCGGGATCCCTCTCCTACAATGAGCAGTTCTTC. It is translated as CASSQSGSLSYNEQFF.

The chain carries TRBV7-8 and TRBJ1-5, with 9 bases lining up with TRBD1. CDR1 and CDR2 from the germline V gene are SGHVS and FQNEAQ. The CDR3 totals 16 residues. V shed 4 bases, J shed 0 bases, and the junction held 4 bases outside the gene matches. As DNA, the CDR3 is TGTGCCAGCAGCTCGGGACAGGGTCTTAGCAATCAGCCCCAGCATTTT. This sequence encodes CASSSGQGLSNQPQHF.

A note on this clone: Compared with germline, one end of the junction differs, possibly owing to a read error. The chain joins TRBV7-9 to TRBJ2-1; 9 bases are a match to TRBD2. Germline V gives CDR1 SEHNR, CDR2 FQNEAQ (reference sequence). The CDR3 runs 14 residues. CDR3 sequence: CASSGGLAYSEQFF. The DNA for the CDR3 is TGTGCCAGCAGCGGGGGACTAGCCTACAGTGAGCAGTTCTTC. Looking up the rest from reference TRBV7-9 and TRBJ2-1 gives the full variable domain: DTGVSQNPRHKITKRGQNVTFRCDPISEHNRLYWYRQTLGQGPEFLTYFQNEAQLEKSRLLSDRFSAERPKGSFSTLEIQRTEQGDSAMYLCASSGGLAYSEQFFGPGTRLTVL.

To note about this clone: The junction and the germline gene differ at one end; a read error may be behind it. This chain uses TRBV15 with TRBJ1-4, with D possibly matching TRBD1 (6 bases). There are 15 residues in the CDR3. Looked up from germline, CDR1 is LNHNV and CDR2 is YYDKDF (reference sequence). The CDR3 here is CATSTPGRGGVKLLF. The CDR3 coding sequence is TGTGCCACCAGCACCCCGGGAAGAGGGGGTGTCAAACTGCTTTTT.

This chain connects TRBV7-8 to TRBJ2-7; TRBD1 is a possible D gene (6 bases). The CDR3 is 14 residues long. V shed 6 bases and J shed 4 bases, with 16 bases lying between them. CDR1 SGHVS and CDR2 FQNEAQ come from the germline V gene. The CDR3 DNA reads as TGTGCCAGCAGTCCCACCGGACAGTTTTACGAGCAGTACTTC. Translated: CASSPTGQFYEQYF.

The rearrangement links TRBV12-3 or TRBV12-4 to TRBJ1-1; 11 bases match TRBD1. The CDR3 totals 12 residues. The junction had 2 bases not matched to a gene; V was cut back by 3 bases and J by 11 bases. DNA for the CDR3: TGTGCCAGCAGTTTTCGGGACAGGGGGGCTTTCTTT. Translated: CASSFRDRGAFF.

The V and J genes are TRBV6-1 and TRBJ1-1; TRBD1 agrees at 7 bases. After removal of 3 bases from V and 1 base from J, the junction contained 5 bases not matched to a gene. The CDR3 length is 15 residues. Germline values: CDR1 MNHNS, CDR2 SASEGT. CDR3 coding DNA: TGTGCCAGCAGTGAGGCCGGGACAGCGAACACTGAAGCTTTCTTT. As protein: CASSEAGTANTEAFF.